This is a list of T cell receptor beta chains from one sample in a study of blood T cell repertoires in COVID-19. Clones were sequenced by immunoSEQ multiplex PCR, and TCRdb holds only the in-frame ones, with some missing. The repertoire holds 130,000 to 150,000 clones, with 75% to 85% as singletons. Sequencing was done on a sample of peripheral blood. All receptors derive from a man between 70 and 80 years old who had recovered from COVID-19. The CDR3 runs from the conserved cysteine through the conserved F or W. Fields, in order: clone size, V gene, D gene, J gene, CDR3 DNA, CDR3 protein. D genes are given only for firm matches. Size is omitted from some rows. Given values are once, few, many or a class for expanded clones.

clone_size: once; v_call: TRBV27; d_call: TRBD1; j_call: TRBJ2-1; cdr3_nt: TGTGCCAGCAGTTTATTTAGGGGGCTCTACAATGAGCAGTTCTTC; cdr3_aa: CASSLFRGLYNEQFF
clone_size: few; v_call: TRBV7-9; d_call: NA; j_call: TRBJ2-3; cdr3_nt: TGTGCCAGCAGGAAAGCGGAGACCGGGGCAGATACGCAGTATTTT; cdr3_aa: CASRKAETGADTQYF
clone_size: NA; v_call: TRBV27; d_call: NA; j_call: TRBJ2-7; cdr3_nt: TGTGCCAGCAGTTTAGGTACAGTCCACGAGCAGTACTTC; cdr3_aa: CASSLGTVHEQYF
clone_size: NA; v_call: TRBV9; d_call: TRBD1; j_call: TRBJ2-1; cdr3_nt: TGTGCCAGCAGCCCATCCCAACTCGACAGGGTAGGGTTCTTC; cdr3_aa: CASSPSQLDRVGFF
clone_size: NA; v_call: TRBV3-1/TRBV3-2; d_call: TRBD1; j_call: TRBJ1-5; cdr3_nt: TGTGCCAGCAGCGACGCCGGGACAGGGAATCAGCCCCAGCATTTT; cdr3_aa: CASSDAGTGNQPQHF
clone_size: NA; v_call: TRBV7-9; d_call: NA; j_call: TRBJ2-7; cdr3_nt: TGTGCCAGCAGCTTAGTCGGTCCCTACGAGCAGTACTTC; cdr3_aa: CASSLVGPYEQYF
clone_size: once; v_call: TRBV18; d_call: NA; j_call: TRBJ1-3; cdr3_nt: TGTGCCAGCTCACCCCAAACGCGGGCCTCTGGAAACACCATATATTTT; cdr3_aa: CASSPQTRASGNTIYF
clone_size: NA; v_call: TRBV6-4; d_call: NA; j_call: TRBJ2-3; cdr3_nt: TGTGCCAGCAGTGTCAAAGGGGGCACAGATACGCAGTATTTT; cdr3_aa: CASSVKGGTDTQYF
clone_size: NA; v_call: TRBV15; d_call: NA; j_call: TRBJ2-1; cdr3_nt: TGTGCCACCGGGTCTAGCAGGAGCGGTGAGCAGTTCTTC; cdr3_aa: CATGSSRSGEQFF
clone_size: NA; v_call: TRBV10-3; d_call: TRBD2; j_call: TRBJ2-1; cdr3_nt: TGTGCCATCAGCGCGACTAGCGGGAGTTACAATGAGCAGTTCTTC; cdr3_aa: CAISATSGSYNEQFF
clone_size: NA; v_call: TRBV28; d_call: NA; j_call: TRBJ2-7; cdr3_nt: TGTGCCAGCAGTCCCCCGGGGAGAGGGTACGAGCAGTACTTC; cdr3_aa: CASSPPGRGYEQYF
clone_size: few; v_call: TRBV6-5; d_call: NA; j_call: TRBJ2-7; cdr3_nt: TGTGCCAGCAGTCCCCGCCCTCTATACGAGCAGTACTTC; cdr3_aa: CASSPRPLYEQYF
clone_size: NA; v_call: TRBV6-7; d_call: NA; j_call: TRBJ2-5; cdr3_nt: TGTGCCAGCAGTTACTCCCTGGGTAGCGCTTACCAGGAAGAGACCCAGTACTTC; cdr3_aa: CASSYSLGSAYQEETQYF
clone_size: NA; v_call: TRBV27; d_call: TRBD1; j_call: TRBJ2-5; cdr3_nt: TGTGCCAGCAGTTACCTTAACAGGGGAGAGGGAGAGACCCAGTACTTC; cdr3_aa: CASSYLNRGEGETQYF
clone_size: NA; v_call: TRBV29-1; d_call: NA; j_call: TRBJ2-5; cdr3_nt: TGCAGCGTGCGGGGCTACCTACAAGAGACCCAGTACTTC; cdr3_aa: CSVRGYLQETQYF
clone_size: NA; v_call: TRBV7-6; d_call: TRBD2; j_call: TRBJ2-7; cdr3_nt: TGTGCCAGCAGCCCCGGGCTAGCGGGAGGTTACGAGCAGTACTTC; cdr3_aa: CASSPGLAGGYEQYF
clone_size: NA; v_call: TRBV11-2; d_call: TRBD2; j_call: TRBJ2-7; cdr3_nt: TGTGCCAGCAGCGTCGGACTAGCGGGAGATACGTACGAGCAGTACTTC; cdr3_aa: CASSVGLAGDTYEQYF
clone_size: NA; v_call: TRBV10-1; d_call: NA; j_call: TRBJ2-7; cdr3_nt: TGCGCCAGCAGTGAAGGGCTGGCGGGGCAGTACTTC; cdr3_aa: CASSEGLAGQYF
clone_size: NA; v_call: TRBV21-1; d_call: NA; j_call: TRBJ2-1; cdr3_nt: TGTGCCAGCAGCACTCTGGAACTAGCGGGAGTCGGTGAGCAGTTCTTC; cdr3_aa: CASSTLELAGVGEQFF
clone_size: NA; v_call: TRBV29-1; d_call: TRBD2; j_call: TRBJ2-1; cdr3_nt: TGCAGCGTTATTGGGACTAGCGGTAGGAGCTCCTACAATGAGCAGTTCTTC; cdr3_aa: CSVIGTSGRSSYNEQFF
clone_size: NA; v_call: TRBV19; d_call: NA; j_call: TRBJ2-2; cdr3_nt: TGTGCCAGTAGTAACGACAGGACGAACACCGGGGAGCTGTTTTTT; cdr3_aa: CASSNDRTNTGELFF
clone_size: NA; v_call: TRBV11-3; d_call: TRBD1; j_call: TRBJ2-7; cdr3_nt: TGTGCCAGCAGCAGAGGGGAAGGGGGCGAATACGAGCAGTACTTC; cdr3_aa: CASSRGEGGEYEQYF
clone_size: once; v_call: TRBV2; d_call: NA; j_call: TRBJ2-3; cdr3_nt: TGTGCCAGCAGTGCGAGGAGAACAGATACGCAGTATTTT; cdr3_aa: CASSARRTDTQYF
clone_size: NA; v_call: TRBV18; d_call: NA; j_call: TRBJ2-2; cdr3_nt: TGTGCCAGCTCACCACGAGGGCCAACGAACACCGGGGAGCTGTTTTTT; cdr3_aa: CASSPRGPTNTGELFF
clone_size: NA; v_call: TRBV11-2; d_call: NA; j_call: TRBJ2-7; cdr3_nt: TGTGCCAGCAGCGCGGGACCCGCCTTCGGGGTGTACTTC; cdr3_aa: CASSAGPAFGVYF
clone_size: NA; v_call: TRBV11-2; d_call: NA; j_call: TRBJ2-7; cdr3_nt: TGTGCCAGCAGCTCGCAACTAGCTGGAAAGGGAGAGCAGTACTTC; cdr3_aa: CASSSQLAGKGEQYF
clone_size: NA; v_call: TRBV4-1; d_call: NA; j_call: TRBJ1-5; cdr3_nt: TGCGCCAGCAGCCAAGATAGGGGAGGGGGTCCCGATCAGCCCCAGCATTTT; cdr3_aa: CASSQDRGGGPDQPQHF
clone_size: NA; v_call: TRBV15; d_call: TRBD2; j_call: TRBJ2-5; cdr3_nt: TGTGCCACCAGCAGAGGCGGAGCGGGAGTAGGAGAGACCCAGTACTTC; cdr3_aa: CATSRGGAGVGETQYF
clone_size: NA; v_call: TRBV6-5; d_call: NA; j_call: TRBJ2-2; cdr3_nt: TGTGCCAGCACGGGGACTTCGAGGGTCACCGGGGAGCTGTTTTTT; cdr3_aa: CASTGTSRVTGELFF
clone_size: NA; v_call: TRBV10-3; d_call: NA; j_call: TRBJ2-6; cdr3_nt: TGTGCCATCAGTGAGTTTACTGGGGCCAACGTCCTGACTTTC; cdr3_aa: CAISEFTGANVLTF
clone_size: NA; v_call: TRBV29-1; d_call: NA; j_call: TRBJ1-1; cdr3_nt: TGCAGCGTAATCCACTTCACGGGGAGCACTGAAGCTTTCTTT; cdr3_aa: CSVIHFTGSTEAFF
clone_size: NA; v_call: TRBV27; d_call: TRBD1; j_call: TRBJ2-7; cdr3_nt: TGTGCCAGCAGTTTATCCGTCAGGGGGTGGACCTACGAGCAGTACTTC; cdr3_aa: CASSLSVRGWTYEQYF
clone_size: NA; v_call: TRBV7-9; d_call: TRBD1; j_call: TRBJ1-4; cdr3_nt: TGTGCCAGCAGCTTAGAAGGACAGGGGGTAGCTAATGAGGAACTGTTTTTT; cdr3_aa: CASSLEGQGVANEELFF
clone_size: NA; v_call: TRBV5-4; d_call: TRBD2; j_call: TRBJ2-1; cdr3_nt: TGTGCCAGCAGCTTTGGTAGCGGGACCTCCTACAATGAGCAGTTCTTC; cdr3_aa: CASSFGSGTSYNEQFF
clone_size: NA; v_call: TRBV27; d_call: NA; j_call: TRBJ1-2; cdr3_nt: TGTGCCAGCAGTTTCTGGGACAACAGGAGCGGCTACACCTTC; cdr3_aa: CASSFWDNRSGYTF
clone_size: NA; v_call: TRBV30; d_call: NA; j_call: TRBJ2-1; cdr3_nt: TGTGCCTGGGGTAGCTGGAGCTCCTACAATGAGCAGTTCTTC; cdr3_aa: CAWGSWSSYNEQFF
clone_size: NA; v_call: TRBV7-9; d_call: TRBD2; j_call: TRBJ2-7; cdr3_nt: TGTGCCAGCCTGTTAGCGGGAGGATCCGAGCAGTACTTC; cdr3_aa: CASLLAGGSEQYF
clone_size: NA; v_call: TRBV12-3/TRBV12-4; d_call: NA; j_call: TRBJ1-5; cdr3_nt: TGTGCCAGCAGTTTGGTTGAGGCCGGGCCCCAGCATTTT; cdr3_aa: CASSLVEAGPQHF
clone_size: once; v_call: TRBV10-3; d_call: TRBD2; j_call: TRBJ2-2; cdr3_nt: TGTGCCATCAGGACGACTAGCGGCACGAACACCGGGGAGCTGTTTTTT; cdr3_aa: CAIRTTSGTNTGELFF
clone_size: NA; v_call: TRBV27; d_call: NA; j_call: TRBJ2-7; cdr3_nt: TGTGCCAGCAGTTTTAGCGGCTACGAGCAGTACTTC; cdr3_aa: CASSFSGYEQYF
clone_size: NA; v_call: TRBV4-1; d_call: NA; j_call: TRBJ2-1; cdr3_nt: TGCGCCAGCAGCTTAGGACTGAGCCCCGACAATGAGCAGTTCTTC; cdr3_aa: CASSLGLSPDNEQFF
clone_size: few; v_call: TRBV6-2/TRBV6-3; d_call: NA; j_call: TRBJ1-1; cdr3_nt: TGTGCCAGCAGATACGCCGGGATGTACACTGAAGCTTTCTTT; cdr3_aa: CASRYAGMYTEAFF
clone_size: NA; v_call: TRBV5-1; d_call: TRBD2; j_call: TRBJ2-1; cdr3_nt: TGCGCCAGCAGCCCCGCCGGGACTAGTAATGAGCAGTTCTTC; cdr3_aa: CASSPAGTSNEQFF
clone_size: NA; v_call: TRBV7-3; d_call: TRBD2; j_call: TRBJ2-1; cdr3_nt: TGTGCCAGCAGCCCCCTTACGGGAGGACTCTACGATGAGCAGTTCTTC; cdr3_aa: CASSPLTGGLYDEQFF
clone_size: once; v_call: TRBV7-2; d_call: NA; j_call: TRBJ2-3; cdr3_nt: TGTGCCAGCAGCTTAGCGACACTCAGCACAGATACGCAGTATTTT; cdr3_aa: CASSLATLSTDTQYF
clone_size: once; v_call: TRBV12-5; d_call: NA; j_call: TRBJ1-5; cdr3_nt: TGTGCTAGTGGTTTGCTCCTCAGCAATCAGCCCCAGCATTTT; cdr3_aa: CASGLLLSNQPQHF
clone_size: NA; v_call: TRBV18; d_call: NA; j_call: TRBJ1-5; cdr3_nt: TGTGCCAGCTCACCAGGGTCAGGGCAGCCCCAGCATTTT; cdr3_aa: CASSPGSGQPQHF
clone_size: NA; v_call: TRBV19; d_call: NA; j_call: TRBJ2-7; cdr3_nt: TGTGCCAGTAGCTTAACGAGGGAAATCCGCTACGAGCAGTACTTC; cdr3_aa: CASSLTREIRYEQYF
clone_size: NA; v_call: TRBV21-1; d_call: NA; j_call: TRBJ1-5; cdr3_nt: TGTGCCAGCAGCAAAGGAGAAACAGGGGTTAGGTGGCCCCAGCATTTT; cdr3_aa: CASSKGETGVRWPQHF
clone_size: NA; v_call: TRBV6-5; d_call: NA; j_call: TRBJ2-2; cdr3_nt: TGTGCCAGCACCCGGGGAGGCACCGGGGAGCTGTTTTTT; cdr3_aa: CASTRGGTGELFF